These T cell receptor beta chains were read from a single sample in a study of read filtering for tumor transcriptome and immune sequencing. MiXCR, applied by TCRdb to the reads, yields one record per CDR3 protein. The sample holds more than 100,000 distinct CDR3 sequences, around 14% seen once. The sequenced sample was a population of CD138-negative cells sorted from bone marrow. Source of these receptors: a donor at least 40 years old with multiple myeloma. Both conserved end residues are trimmed from each CDR3.

V gene	J gene	CDR3 protein
TRBV7-9	TRBJ2-2	ASRPNRAGELF
TRBV29-1	TRBJ2-5	SASGRSWATQY
TRBV7-2	TRBJ2-7	ASSFPLSGPTYEQY
TRBV11-2	TRBJ2-7	ASSFSVGGNNEQY
TRBV24-1	TRBJ2-1	AISDLAGGSNEQF
TRBV7-3	TRBJ2-2	ASSRLAGDTGELF
TRBV20-1	TRBJ2-3	SARRIWRLTDTQY
TRBV3-1	TRBJ2-2	ASSQGLAGGTGELF
TRBV13	TRBJ2-1	ASSHSETSGSGNEQF
TRBV9	TRBJ1-1	ASSVGGQNEAF
TRBV12-3/TRBV12-4	TRBJ2-3	ASSKIDSPDTQY
TRBV4-1	TRBJ2-5	ASSQRVETQY
TRBV19	TRBJ2-2	ASLWERGNTGELF
TRBV29-1	TRBJ2-5	SVRRRRGQETQY
TRBV9	TRBJ2-1	ASTGGGGYNEQF
TRBV30	TRBJ2-1	AWGTVNNEQF
TRBV29-1	TRBJ2-3	SADWGNTDTQY
TRBV15	TRBJ2-1	ATSRDSNEQF
TRBV24-1	TRBJ2-3	ATSDLRGVGDTQY
TRBV20-1	TRBJ2-7	SATDRVGIPYEQY
TRBV12-3/TRBV12-4	TRBJ2-1	ASRGLAGIEQF
TRBV29-1	TRBJ1-1	SVVGAEAF